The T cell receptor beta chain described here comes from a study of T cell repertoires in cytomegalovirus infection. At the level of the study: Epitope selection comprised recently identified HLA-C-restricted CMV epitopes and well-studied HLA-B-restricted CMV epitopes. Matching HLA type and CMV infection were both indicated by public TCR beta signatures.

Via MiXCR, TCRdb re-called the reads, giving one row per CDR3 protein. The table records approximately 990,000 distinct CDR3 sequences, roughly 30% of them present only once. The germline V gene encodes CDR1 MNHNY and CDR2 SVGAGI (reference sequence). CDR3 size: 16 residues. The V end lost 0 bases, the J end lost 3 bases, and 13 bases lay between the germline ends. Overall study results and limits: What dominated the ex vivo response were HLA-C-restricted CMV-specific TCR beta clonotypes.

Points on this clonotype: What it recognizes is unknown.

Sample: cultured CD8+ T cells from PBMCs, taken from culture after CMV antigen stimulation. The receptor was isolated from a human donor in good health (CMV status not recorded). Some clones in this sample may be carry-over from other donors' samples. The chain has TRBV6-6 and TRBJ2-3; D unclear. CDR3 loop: CASSYSLQPPTDTQYF. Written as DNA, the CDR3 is TGTGCCAGCAGTTACTCGTTACAGCCCCCGACAGATACGCAGTATTTT.